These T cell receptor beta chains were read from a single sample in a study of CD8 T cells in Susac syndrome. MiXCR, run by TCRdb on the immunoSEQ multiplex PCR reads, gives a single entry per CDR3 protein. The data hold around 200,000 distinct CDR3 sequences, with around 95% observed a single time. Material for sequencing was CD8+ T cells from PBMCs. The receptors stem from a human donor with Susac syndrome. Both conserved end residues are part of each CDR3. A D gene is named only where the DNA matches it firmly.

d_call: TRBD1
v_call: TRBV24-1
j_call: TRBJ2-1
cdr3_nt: TGTGCCACCAGTGATCCCCGGGACAGGGGACATGAGCAGTTCTTC
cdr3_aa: CATSDPRDRGHEQFF

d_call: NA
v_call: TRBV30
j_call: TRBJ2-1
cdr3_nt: TGTGCCTGGAGTGTAGGTGCTGGAAAAAATGAGCAGTTCTTC
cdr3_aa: CAWSVGAGKNEQFF

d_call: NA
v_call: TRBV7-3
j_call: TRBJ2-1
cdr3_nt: TGTGCCAGCAGCTTAATGGGCCTTTACGAGCAGTTCTTC
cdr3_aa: CASSLMGLYEQFF

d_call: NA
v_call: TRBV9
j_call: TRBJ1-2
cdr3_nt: TGTGCCAGCAGCGTAGGTTCGGTTAACTATGGCTACACCTTC
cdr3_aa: CASSVGSVNYGYTF

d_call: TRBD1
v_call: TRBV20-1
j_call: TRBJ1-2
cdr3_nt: TGCAGTGCTCACAAAGGACAGGGGGCGACTAACTATGGCTACACCTTC
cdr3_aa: CSAHKGQGATNYGYTF

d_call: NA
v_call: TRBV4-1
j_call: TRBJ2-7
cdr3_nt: TGCGCCAGCAGCCAAGATCCTAGCGTTTTCGAGCAGTACTTC
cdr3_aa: CASSQDPSVFEQYF

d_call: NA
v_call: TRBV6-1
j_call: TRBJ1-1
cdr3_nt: TGTGCCAGCAGTGAACTCAGATACACTGAAGCTTTCTTT
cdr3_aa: CASSELRYTEAFF

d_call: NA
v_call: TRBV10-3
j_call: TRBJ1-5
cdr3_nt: TGTGCCATCAGTGAGGGGGCAGTCGGCCAGCCCCAGCATTTT
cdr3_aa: CAISEGAVGQPQHF

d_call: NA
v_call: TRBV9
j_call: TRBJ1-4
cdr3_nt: TGTGCCAGCAGCGTAGACGGGACACTGGATGAAAAACTGTTTTTT
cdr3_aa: CASSVDGTLDEKLFF

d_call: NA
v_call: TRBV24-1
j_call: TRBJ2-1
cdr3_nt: TGTGCCAGCCAAGCGGATTTCTACAATGAGCAGTTCTTC
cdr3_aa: CASQADFYNEQFF

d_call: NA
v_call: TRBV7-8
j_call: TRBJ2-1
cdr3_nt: TGTGCCAGCAGCTTCCCCCTGGAGACTAGGAGCTTCTCCTACAATGAGCAGTTCTTC
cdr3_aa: CASSFPLETRSFSYNEQFF

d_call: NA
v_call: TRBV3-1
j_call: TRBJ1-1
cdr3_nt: TGTGCCAGCAGCCAAGATTATGCCACTGAAGCTTTCTTT
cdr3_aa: CASSQDYATEAFF

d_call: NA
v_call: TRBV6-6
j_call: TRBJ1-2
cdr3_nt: TGTGCCAGCGACGAAGGTGGCTACACCTTC
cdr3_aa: CASDEGGYTF